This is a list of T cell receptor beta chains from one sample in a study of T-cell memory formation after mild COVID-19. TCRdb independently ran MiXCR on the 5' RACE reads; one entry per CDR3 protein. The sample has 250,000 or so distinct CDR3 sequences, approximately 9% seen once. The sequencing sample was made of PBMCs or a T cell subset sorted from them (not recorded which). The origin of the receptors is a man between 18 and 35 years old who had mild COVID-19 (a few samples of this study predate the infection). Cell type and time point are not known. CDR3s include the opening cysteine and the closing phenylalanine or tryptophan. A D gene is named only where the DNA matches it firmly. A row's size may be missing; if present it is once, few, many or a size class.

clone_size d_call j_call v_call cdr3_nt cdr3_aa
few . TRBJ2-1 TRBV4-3 TGCGCCAGCAGCGAACGCTTGACTAGTGGTGAGCAGTTCTTC CASSERLTSGEQFF
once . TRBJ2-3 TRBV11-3 TGTGCCAGCAGCTTAAGGGTTGAAGATACGCAGTATTTT CASSLRVEDTQYF
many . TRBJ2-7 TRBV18 TGTGCCAGCTCACCACCGACACAGGACTACGAGCAGTACTTC CASSPPTQDYEQYF
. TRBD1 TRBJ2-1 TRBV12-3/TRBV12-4 TGTGCCAGCACACGGACAGGGTACAATGAGCAGTTCTTC CASTRTGYNEQFF
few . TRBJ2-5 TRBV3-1 TGTGCCAGCAGCCAAAAGGGGGGAAGGGAGACCCAGTACTTC CASSQKGGRETQYF
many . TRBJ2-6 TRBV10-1 TGCGCCAGCAGCGGCGACTTCGGAGCTGGGGCCAACGTCCTGACTTTC CASSGDFGAGANVLTF
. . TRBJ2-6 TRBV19 TGTGCCAGTAGCCGCCCCGGTCAGGCGAACTCTGGGGCCAACGTCCTGACTTTC CASSRPGQANSGANVLTF
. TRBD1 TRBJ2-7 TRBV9 TGTGCCAGCAGCCCCCAGACAGGGGTCGTCTACGAGCAGTACTTC CASSPQTGVVYEQYF
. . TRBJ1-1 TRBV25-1 TGTGCCAGCAGTGTGGGAGGGTTTGAAGCTTTCTTT CASSVGGFEAFF
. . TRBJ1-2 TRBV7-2 TGTGCCAGCAGCTTAGAGAATATGCTCGGCTACACCTTC CASSLENMLGYTF
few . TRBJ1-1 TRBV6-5 TGTGCCAGCAGTTACGGACTTTTAAACACTGAAGCTTTCTTT CASSYGLLNTEAFF
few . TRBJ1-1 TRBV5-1 TGCGCCAGCAGCTTGGCTATAGGGGCGAACACTGAAGCTTTCTTT CASSLAIGANTEAFF
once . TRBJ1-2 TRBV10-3 TGTGCCATCAGTGATACAGGTTATGGCTACACCTTC CAISDTGYGYTF
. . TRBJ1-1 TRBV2 TGTGCCAGCAGTCGTGGGGAGGGGCTCCCTGAAGCTTTCTTT CASSRGEGLPEAFF
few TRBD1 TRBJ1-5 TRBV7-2 TGTGCCAGCAGCTTAGAGGGGACAGGGCCGATGCCCCAGCATTTT CASSLEGTGPMPQHF
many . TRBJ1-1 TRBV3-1 TGTGCCAGCAGCCAGGGGAACACTGAAGCTTTCTTT CASSQGNTEAFF
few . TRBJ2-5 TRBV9 TGTGCCAGCAGCTTAACGCCTGGGGGTGAGACCCAGTACTTC CASSLTPGGETQYF
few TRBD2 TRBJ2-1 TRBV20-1 TGCAGTGCGGGACTAGCGGGGGCGGTTAACAATGAGCAGTTCTTC CSAGLAGAVNNEQFF
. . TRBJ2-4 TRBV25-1 TGTGCCAGCAGTGAACAGGGGTACATTCAGTACTTC CASSEQGYIQYF
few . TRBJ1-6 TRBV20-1 TGCAGTGCTAGATCCCTGGGGGCGGCACGATGGCCCCTCCACTTT CSARSLGAARWPLHF
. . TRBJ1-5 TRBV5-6 TGTGCCAGCAGCCCCGAAGATCAGCCCCAGCATTTT CASSPEDQPQHF
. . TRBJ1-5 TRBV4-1 TGCGCCAGCAGGGACAGTCTCGCGGATCAGCCCCAGCATTTT CASRDSLADQPQHF
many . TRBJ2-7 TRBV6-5 TGTGCCAGCAGTTACTCCCTGGACAGCGCCTACGAGCAGTACTTC CASSYSLDSAYEQYF
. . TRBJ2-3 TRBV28 TGTGCCAGCAGTTTCCAGGGGGGGCCCAGGGCAGATACGCAGTATTTT CASSFQGGPRADTQYF
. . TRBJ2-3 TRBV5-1 TGCGCCAGCAGCTTGGTCCCCAGGCCGCAGGGCTCAGATACGCAGTATTTT CASSLVPRPQGSDTQYF
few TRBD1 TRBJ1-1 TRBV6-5 TGTGCCAGCAGGAGTTACAGGGGCACTGAAGCTTTCTTT CASRSYRGTEAFF